These 16 T cell receptor beta chains were all obtained from the same sample, sequenced in a study of cytomegalovirus exposure and HLA in healthy donors. 13 Jbeta primers and 60 Vbeta primers were used for the PCR. Profiled with immunoSEQ multiplex PCR; TCRdb holds only in-frame clones, not every one. Altogether about 150,000 clones are present, approximately 73% being singletons, with the ten largest covering under 7%. The sample was PBMCs. The receptors here all came from a young woman in good health and CMV-seropositive.

The chain couples TRBV5-1 to TRBJ2-5; the match to TRBD2 covers 9 bases. TRBJ2-7 explains the end of the DNA better; the J call may be wrong. In germline, CDR1 is SGHRS, CDR2 YFSETQ. This CDR3 contains 15 residues. Here the CDR3 DNA reads TGCGCCAGCAGCTTCGGGACTAGCCCTCCCTACGAGCAGTACTTC. Translation gives CASSFGTSPPYEQYF.

The rearrangement links TRBV27 to TRBJ2-1, with TRBD1 as a possible D gene (5 bases). V was trimmed by 8 bases and J by 2 bases, leaving 16 bases between them. The germline CDR1 and CDR2 sequences are MNHEY and SMNVEV (reference sequence). The CDR3 is 15 amino acids. CDR3 sequence: CASSSQGVAYNEQFF. The CDR3 DNA reads as TGTGCCAGCTCTTCCCAAGGGGTCGCCTACAATGAGCAGTTCTTC.

This chain uses TRBV7-9 with TRBJ1-6, with 7 nucleotides matching TRBD1. Germline-derived CDR1 and CDR2 are SEHNR and FQNEAQ (reference sequence). This CDR3 has 15 amino acids. With 1 base clipped from V and 7 bases from J, the junction kept 4 bases outside the gene matches. CDR3 coding DNA: TGTGCCAGCAGCTTAGAACAGGGGCTAAATTCACCCCTCCACTTT. Translation: CASSLEQGLNSPLHF. The entire variable domain, with the rest obtained from reference TRBV7-9 and TRBJ1-6, is as follows: DTGVSQNPRHKITKRGQNVTFRCDPISEHNRLYWYRQTLGQGPEFLTYFQNEAQLEKSRLLSDRFSAERPKGSFSTLEIQRTEQGDSAMYLCASSLEQGLNSPLHFGNGTRLTVT.

The chain uses TRBV27 and TRBJ1-2; 9 bases match TRBD1. The ends lost 3 bases at V and 6 bases at J; junction bases unmatched: 8. The CDR3 is 15 residues long. The germline V gene encodes CDR1 MNHEY and CDR2 SMNVEV (reference sequence). CDR3 amino acids: CASSLEDRGFHGYTF. In nucleotides, the CDR3 is TGTGCCAGCAGTTTGGAGGACAGGGGCTTCCATGGCTACACCTTC.

Comments on this clone: Lacking the conserved final phenylalanine or tryptophan, this CDR3 likely reflects a read error. The chain links TRBV9 to TRBJ2-2; possible D gene TRBD2, 7 bases. The CDR3 is 18 residues long. V lost 4 bases and J lost 7, with 26 bases in between. CDR1 and CDR2 (germline): SGDLS, YYNGEE. The CDR3: CASSPRGGDDPYGGELFL. DNA for the CDR3: TGTGCCAGCAGCCCTCGCGGGGGCGATGACCCGTATGGCGGGGAGCTGTTTCTT.

The CDR3 sequence: CASSETGVNEQYF. DNA for the CDR3: TGTGCCAGCAGTGAGACAGGGGTGAACGAGCAGTACTTC. The chain recombines TRBV2 with TRBJ2-7; 8 nucleotides agree with TRBD1. Per germline, CDR1 SNHLY and CDR2 FYNNEI. The CDR3 covers 13 residues. After removal of 3 bases from V and 5 bases from J, the junction contained 3 bases not matched to a gene. The full variable domain, rest sourced from reference TRBV2 and TRBJ2-7, is EPEVTQTPSHQVTQMGQEVILRCVPISNHLYFYWYRQILGQKVEFLVSFYNNEISEKSEIFDDQFSVERPDGSNFTLKIRSTKLEDSAMYFCASSETGVNEQYFGPGTRLTVT.

The sample holds one count of this clone. The chain couples TRBV7-9 to TRBJ2-1, with D unresolved. Germline V CDR1 and CDR2: SEHNR, FQNEAQ (reference sequence). The CDR3 covers 15 residues. The V and J ends lost 7 bases and 0 bases respectively, with 13 bases between them. The chain's CDR3 is CASKVLLSSYNEQFF. The CDR3 DNA reads TGTGCCAGCAAAGTTCTCCTGAGCTCCTACAATGAGCAGTTCTTC.

The V gene is TRBV9, the J gene TRBJ2-5; D is possibly TRBD1 (5 bases). Deletions cut 0 bases from V and 5 bases from J, with 5 bases between. The CDR3 has 12 amino acids. Germline V CDR1 and CDR2: SGDLS, YYNGEE. The CDR3 loop is CASSVGGETQYF. The CDR3 coding sequence is TGTGCCAGCAGCGTAGGGGGCGAGACCCAGTACTTC.

CDR3 loop: CASAPGHRGTGELFF. The DNA of the CDR3 is TGTGCCAGCGCCCCGGGGCACAGGGGGACCGGGGAGCTGTTTTTT. V and J are TRBV5-4 and TRBJ2-2, with 8 bases matching TRBD1. The CDR3 runs to 15 residues. Germline trimming cut 7 bases from V and 5 bases from J; bases unmatched to any gene: 10. Germline V lookup: CDR1 SGHNT, CDR2 YYREEE (reference sequence).

The chain has TRBV7-3 and TRBJ2-3; 11 positions agree with TRBD2. CDR3 size: 16 residues. CDR1 and CDR2 (germline): SGHTA, FQGTGA. The V segment lost 5 bases and the J segment 7 bases; nucleotides outside the gene matches: 11. The CDR3, as DNA: TGTGCCAGCAGCCCAGTAGCGGGGGGGACCGGGAATACGCAGTATTTT. It encodes CASSPVAGGTGNTQYF.

This clone was detected a few times. The chain carries TRBV30 and TRBJ1-5; 9 nucleotides align to TRBD1. Trimming at V came to 1 base and at J to 1 base, leaving 8 bases not matched to a gene. This CDR3 contains 17 residues. The germline V gene has CDR1 GTSNPN and CDR2 SVGIG (reference sequence). CDR3 in amino acids: CAWSESTGGLSNQPQHF. The CDR3 nucleotides are TGTGCCTGGAGTGAGTCCACAGGGGGCTTAAGCAATCAGCCCCAGCATTTT.

This clone has more than one count but fewer than ten. The V call is TRBV5-8, the J call TRBJ2-7; 11 bases line up with TRBD1. This CDR3 comprises 17 residues. CDR1 and CDR2 (germline): SGHTS, YDEGEE. V gave up 5 bases and J gave up 4 bases; unmatched junction bases: 14. The CDR3: CASRFWTGGAQMYEQYF. The DNA of the CDR3 is TGTGCCAGCAGGTTTTGGACAGGGGGCGCCCAGATGTACGAGCAGTACTTC.

The V call is TRBV11-2, the J call TRBJ1-1; the match to TRBD1 covers 7 bases. The J segment lost 6 bases and the V segment lost 1 base, leaving 11 bases of the junction unmatched. The CDR3 consists of 16 residues. Germline-derived CDR1 and CDR2 are SGHAT and FQNNGV. The CDR3 DNA sequence: TGTGCCAGCAGCTTAGTTCTCGGCAGGGGGATAGCTGAAGCTTTCTTT. Encoded protein: CASSLVLGRGIAEAFF.

The chain uses TRBV7-2 and TRBJ1-1, with TRBD1 matching 8 bases. The length of the CDR3 is 17 residues. Germline CDR1 SGHTA, CDR2 FQGNSA. Trimming at V came to 4 bases and at J to 0 bases, leaving 10 bases not matched to a gene. CDR3 DNA sequence: TGTGCCAGCAGCTCAGGGGGCGCGCAAGGGATGAACACTGAAGCTTTCTTT. It specifies CASSSGGAQGMNTEAFF.

V gene TRBV30 combines with J gene TRBJ1-3; D possibly corresponds to TRBD1 (6 bases). V lost 4 bases to trimming and J lost 4 bases, with 32 bases between them. Germline V gene data show CDR1 as GTSNPN and CDR2 as SVGIG (reference sequence). The CDR3 runs 20 residues. This CDR3 reads CAWNNKAGDIGPTRGNTIYF. The CDR3 coding sequence is TGTGCCTGGAATAACAAAGCCGGGGACATAGGACCGACAAGAGGAAACACCATATATTTT.

With regard to this clone: In the same sample, other DNA sequences code for this CDR3. The CDR3 reads CASSLLVRYEQYF. The CDR3 region has the DNA TGTGCCAGCAGTTTATTAGTCAGGTACGAGCAGTACTTC. V usage is TRBV28 and J usage is TRBJ2-7; D gene uncertain. V was cut by 1 base and J by 4 bases, with 8 bases left in between. Germline lookup yields CDR1 MDHEN and CDR2 SYDVKM. The CDR3 sequence is 13 residues long.